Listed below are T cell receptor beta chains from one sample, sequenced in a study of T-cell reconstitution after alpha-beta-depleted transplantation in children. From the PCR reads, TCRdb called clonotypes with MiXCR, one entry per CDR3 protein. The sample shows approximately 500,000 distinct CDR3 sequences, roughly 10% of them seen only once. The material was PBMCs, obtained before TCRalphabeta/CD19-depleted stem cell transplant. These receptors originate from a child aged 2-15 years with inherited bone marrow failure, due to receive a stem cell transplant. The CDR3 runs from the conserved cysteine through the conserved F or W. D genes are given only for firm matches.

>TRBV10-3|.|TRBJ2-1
CAISGRDLNEQFF
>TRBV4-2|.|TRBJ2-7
CAMGPGLGAMSEQYF
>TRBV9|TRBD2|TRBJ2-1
CASSVTSGSFNEQFF
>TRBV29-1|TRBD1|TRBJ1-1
CSILDRVYTEAFF
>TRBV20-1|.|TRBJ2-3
CSARGLRGRTDTQYF
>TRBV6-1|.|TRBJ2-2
CASSRLVPGELFF
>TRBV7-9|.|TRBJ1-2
CASSIDYGYTF
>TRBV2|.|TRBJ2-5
CASSDAAGRGEETQYF
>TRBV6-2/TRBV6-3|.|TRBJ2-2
CASGGGNTGELFF
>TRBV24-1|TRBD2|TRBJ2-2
CATSDPTSGATGELFF
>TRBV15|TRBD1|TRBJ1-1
CATSRGPGQGSTEAFF
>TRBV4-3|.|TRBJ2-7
CASSQDLGGHTYEQYF
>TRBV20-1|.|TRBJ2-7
CSATGSHEQYF
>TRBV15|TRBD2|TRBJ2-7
CATGTSSGDFYGEQYF
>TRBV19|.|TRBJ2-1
CATEDYLGYNEQFF
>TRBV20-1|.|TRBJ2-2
CSFGRTSNTGELFF
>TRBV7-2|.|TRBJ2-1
CASSFSRDLPNEQFF
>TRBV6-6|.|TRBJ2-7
CASSYLGREQYF
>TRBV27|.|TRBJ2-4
CASSHETSTKNIQYF
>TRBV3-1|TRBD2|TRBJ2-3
CASSQSGSVGIDTQYF
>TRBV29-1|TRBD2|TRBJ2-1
CSVPGLGAYNEQFF
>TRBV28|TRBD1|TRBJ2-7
CASSSGTGIYEQYF
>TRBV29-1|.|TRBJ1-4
CSTGTATNEKLFF
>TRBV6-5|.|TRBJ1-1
CASSYSVSMNTEAFF
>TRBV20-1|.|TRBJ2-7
CSARDGSVYEQYF
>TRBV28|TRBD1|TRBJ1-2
CASSSIFGQGNYGYTF
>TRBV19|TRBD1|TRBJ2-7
CASRKDRITYEQYF
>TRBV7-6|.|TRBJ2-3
CASSLAGESDTQYF
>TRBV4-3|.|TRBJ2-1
CASSPSLFYNEQFF
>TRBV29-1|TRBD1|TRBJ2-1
CSVVVPGGNRGEQFF
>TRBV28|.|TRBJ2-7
CASSLVWAPSYEQYF
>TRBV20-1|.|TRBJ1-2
CSVRGGGYTF
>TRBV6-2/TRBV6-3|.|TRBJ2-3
CASSDQDTTDTQYF
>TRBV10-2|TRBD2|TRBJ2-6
CASSDVGGLASKGVLTF
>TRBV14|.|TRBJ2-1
CASNLRSGNYNEQFF
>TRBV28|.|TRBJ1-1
CASSLSRWDTEAFF
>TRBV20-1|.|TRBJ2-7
CSARGLGNYEQYF
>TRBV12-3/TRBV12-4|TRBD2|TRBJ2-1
CASSSFLSGRSYNEQFF
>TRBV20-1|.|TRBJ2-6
CSVWAAGANVLTF
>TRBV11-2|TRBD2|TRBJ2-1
CASSFLTSGSLSYNEQFF
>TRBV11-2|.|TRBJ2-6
CASTQGGVYGANVLTF
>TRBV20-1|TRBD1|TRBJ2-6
CSARGPRGSGANVLTF
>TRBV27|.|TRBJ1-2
CASSFGAPNYGYTF
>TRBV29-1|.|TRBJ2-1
CSVEVVGHEQFF
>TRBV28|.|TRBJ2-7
CASSLPLDPYEQYF
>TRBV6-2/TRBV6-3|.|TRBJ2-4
CASGARTALAKNIQYF
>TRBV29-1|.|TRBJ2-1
CSADGGNPYNEQFF
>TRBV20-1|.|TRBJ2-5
CSASRQETQYF
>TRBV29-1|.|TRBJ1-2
CSVARDYGYTF
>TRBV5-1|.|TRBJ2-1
CASSPGSAHNEQFF
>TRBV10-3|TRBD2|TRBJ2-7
CAITASGGSSYEQYF
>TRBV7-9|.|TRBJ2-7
CASSFWRADLSYEQYF